This entry lists 30 T cell receptor beta chains sequenced from one sample in a study of blood T cell repertoires in COVID-19. Only in-frame clones appear in the TCRdb table, and some are missing; sequencing was by immunoSEQ multiplex PCR. Here the sample spans over 90,000 clones, approximately 89% being singletons. Sequences were obtained from peripheral blood. The receptors originated from a human donor in a cohort sampled during active COVID-19.

The chain carries TRBV6-5 and TRBJ2-1, with D tentatively TRBD2 (6 bases). The CDR3 spans 12 residues. V gave up 2 bases and J gave up 7 bases, with 6 bases separating them. Germline V lookup: CDR1 MNHEY, CDR2 SVGAGI. The CDR3 DNA sequence: TGTGCCAGCAGTTACGGAGGGAATGAGCAGTTCTTC. Its translation is CASSYGGNEQFF.

This chain links TRBV7-9 with TRBJ1-1; no firm D call. With 2 bases removed from V and 8 bases from J, the gap between germline ends came to 9 bases. The CDR3 contains 12 residues. The germline V gene has CDR1 SEHNR and CDR2 FQNEAQ (reference sequence). CDR3 residues: CASSLRGNEAFF. The CDR3 DNA follows: TGTGCCAGCAGCTTAAGAGGGAACGAAGCTTTCTTT.

The J gene is TRBJ2-1, the V gene TRBV27; D uncertain. Germline assignment: CDR1 MNHEY and CDR2 SMNVEV (reference sequence). Trimming removed 2 bases at V and 3 bases at J, with 8 bases between. The CDR3 runs 14 residues. This CDR3 reads CASSLQHIYNEQFF. The DNA for the CDR3 is TGTGCCAGCAGTTTACAACACATCTACAATGAGCAGTTCTTC.

This chain connects TRBV19 to TRBJ1-1; D is perhaps TRBD1 (5 bases). Germline CDR1 and CDR2: LNHDA and SQIVND (reference sequence). Trimming shortened V by 6 bases and J by 3 bases, and 14 bases separated the two germline ends. The CDR3 has 14 residues. CDR3 sequence (DNA): TGTGCCAGTAGCCCAGGGTATCGGGACACTGAAGCTTTCTTT. This codes for CASSPGYRDTEAFF. The complete variable domain, with remaining parts taken from reference TRBV19 and TRBJ1-1, reads DGGITQSPKYLFRKEGQNVTLSCEQNLNHDAMYWYRQDPGQGLRLIYYSQIVNDFQKGDIAEGYSVSREKKESFPLTVTSAQKNPTAFYLCASSPGYRDTEAFFGQGTRLTVV.

This clone was picked up many times. The chain recombines TRBV5-6 with TRBJ2-7; maybe TRBD1 (6 bases). The ends were cut back, 3 bases at V and 4 bases at J, with 14 bases in the middle. This CDR3 is 14 amino acids long. Per the germline V gene, CDR1 is SGHDT and CDR2 is YYEEEE. This CDR3 reads CASSSPTGYYEQYF. The CDR3 nucleotides read TGTGCCAGCAGCTCGCCGACAGGATATTACGAGCAGTACTTC.

This clone has only a few counts. V and J are TRBV19 and TRBJ1-2; TRBD1 aligns across 9 bases. CDR3 length: 16 amino acids. V lost 3 bases, J lost 7 bases, and 12 bases stayed unmatched. Germline loops: CDR1 LNHDA, CDR2 SQIVND (reference sequence). CDR3 sequence: CASSIVGQGLYSGYTF. The CDR3 DNA follows: TGTGCCAGTAGTATCGTCGGACAGGGGCTTTATTCTGGCTACACCTTC.

The J gene is TRBJ1-2, the V gene TRBV6-5; D is unclear. The CDR3 runs to 15 residues. CDR1 and CDR2 (germline): MNHEY, SVGAGI. The V end was cut by 0 bases, the J end by 5 bases, with 13 bases between. The CDR3 bases are TGTGCCAGCAGTTACTCTACCTCGGTCCGGTATGGCTACACCTTC. This sequence encodes CASSYSTSVRYGYTF.

CDR3 protein: CASRFTGQSPLHF. CDR3 nucleotide sequence: TGTGCCAGCAGATTTACGGGACAATCACCCCTCCACTTT. The chain uses TRBV28 and TRBJ1-6; tentatively, D is TRBD1 (6 bases). Germline V gives CDR1 MDHEN, CDR2 SYDVKM. The CDR3 has 13 residues. Trimming removed 6 bases at V and 10 bases at J, with 13 bases between.

The rearrangement links TRBV4-1 to TRBJ2-7, with D uncertain. CDR3 length: 12 amino acids. The V end lost 1 base, the J end lost 4 bases, and 5 bases lay between the germline ends. In germline, CDR1 is MGHRA, CDR2 YSYEKL. This chain's CDR3 is CASSQVSYEQYF. DNA for the CDR3: TGCGCCAGCAGCCAAGTCTCGTACGAGCAGTACTTC.

The J gene is TRBJ2-3, the V gene TRBV5-5; 7 bases map to TRBD1. CDR3 length: 15 residues. From germline, CDR1 is SGHKS and CDR2 YYEKEE (reference sequence). J was trimmed by 3 bases and V by 0 bases; bases with no gene match: 4. CDR3 in DNA: TGTGCCAGCAGCTTGGTGCAGGGGGTGACAGATACGCAGTATTTT. It codes for CASSLVQGVTDTQYF.

The chain uses TRBV27 and TRBJ1-2; D is uncertain. CDR1 is MNHEY and CDR2 is SMNVEV in the germline V gene (reference sequence). The CDR3 length is 15 residues. Trimming cost V 3 bases and J 7 bases, with 18 bases left between them. The CDR3 sequence is CASSFPLGGWVGYTF. The DNA of the CDR3 is TGTGCCAGCAGTTTCCCTCTGGGAGGGTGGGTTGGCTACACCTTC.

The V gene is TRBV21-1, the J gene TRBJ2-7; the table's TRBD2 call for D was not verified on the DNA. TRBV21-1 is labeled a pseudogene. The CDR3 extends over 15 amino acids. The CDR3 sequence: CASSNRGLSSYEQYF. The CDR3 bases are TGTGCCAGCAGCAACCGGGGACTTAGCTCCTACGAGCAGTACTTC.

V is TRBV11-2 and J is TRBJ2-7; D is perhaps TRBD2 (7 bases). The V end lost 1 base, the J end lost 6 bases, and 13 bases lay between the germline ends. Germline V gene sequence: CDR1 SGHAT, CDR2 FQNNGV. The CDR3 is 14 residues long. This CDR3 reads CASSLGRGASEQYF. The CDR3 DNA is TGTGCCAGCAGCTTAGGACGGGGGGCTAGCGAGCAGTACTTC.

The chain is built from TRBV29-1 and TRBJ2-1, with 10 positions matching TRBD2. J gave up 4 bases and V 4 bases, and 10 bases lay outside the gene matches. This CDR3 contains 16 residues. CDR1 SQVTM and CDR2 ANQGSEA come from the germline V gene. CDR3 DNA sequence: TGCAGCGTTGTCCCGAGACGGACTAGCGGTTACAATGAGCAGTTCTTC. It specifies CSVVPRRTSGYNEQFF.

The chain links TRBV27 to TRBJ2-7, with D maybe TRBD1 (5 bases). V gave up 3 bases and J gave up 5 bases, with 14 bases separating them. Per the germline V gene, CDR1 is MNHEY and CDR2 is SMNVEV (reference sequence). There are 14 residues in the CDR3. CDR3 DNA: TGTGCCAGCAGTTTTCAGGGTAATGTCCACGAGCAGTACTTC. Protein sequence: CASSFQGNVHEQYF.

The V call is TRBV4-2, the J call TRBJ2-1; tentatively, D is TRBD1 (5 bases). Trimming removed 0 bases from V and 0 bases from J, with 12 bases in between. This CDR3 region has 17 residues. CDR1 is LGHNA and CDR2 is YNFKEQ in the germline V gene. The CDR3 protein is CASSQELGASSYNEQFF. In DNA, the CDR3 is TGTGCCAGCAGCCAAGAATTAGGGGCGAGCTCCTACAATGAGCAGTTCTTC.

The chain has TRBV7-2 and TRBJ1-5; D is uncertain. The CDR3 is 16 amino acids. The germline V gene encodes CDR1 SGHTA and CDR2 FQGNSA. Trimming removed 2 bases at V and 0 bases at J, with 11 bases between. The CDR3 sequence is CASSLQSTNSNQPQHF. The DNA for the CDR3 is TGTGCCAGCAGCTTACAAAGTACTAATAGCAATCAGCCCCAGCATTTT.

This clone was counted a few times. Written as DNA, the CDR3 is TGTGCCAGCAGTGAACGAGGGTACACTGAAGCTTTCTTT. It is translated as CASSERGYTEAFF. V and J are TRBV2 and TRBJ1-1; no definite D call. The V gene's germline CDR1 is SNHLY and CDR2 FYNNEI. V lost 2 bases, J lost 3 bases, and 7 bases lay in between. This CDR3 is built from 13 residues.

The chain uses TRBV20-1 and TRBJ2-1; perhaps TRBD2 as D (5 bases). The CDR3 runs 14 residues. The ends were cut back, 6 bases at V and 3 bases at J, with 15 bases in the middle. Germline lookup yields CDR1 DFQATT and CDR2 SNEGSKA (reference sequence). CDR3 bases: TGCAGTGCGAGTACTAGAGATAACTACAATGAGCAGTTCTTC. Translating gives CSASTRDNYNEQFF.

The chain couples TRBV10-3 to TRBJ2-1; 11 bases line up with TRBD1. The V segment lost 3 bases and the J segment 3 bases; nucleotides outside the gene matches: 10. The CDR3 is made up of 18 amino acids. Germline V gives CDR1 ENHRY, CDR2 SYGVKD. CDR3 DNA sequence: TGTGCCATCAGTGACCTCTCACGGGGGACAGGGGGCTACAATGAGCAGTTCTTC. Translating it yields CAISDLSRGTGGYNEQFF.

The V and J genes are TRBV9 and TRBJ2-3; 12 positions match TRBD2. This CDR3 comprises 15 residues. The germline V gene encodes CDR1 SGDLS and CDR2 YYNGEE. J gave up 6 bases and V 4 bases, and 6 bases lay outside the gene matches. The CDR3 region has the DNA TGTGCCAGCAGCTTCGGACTAGCGGGAACCGATACGCAGTATTTT. Amino acid sequence: CASSFGLAGTDTQYF.

This sequence joins TRBV6-1 and TRBJ2-3; a possible D gene is TRBD2 (5 bases). Germline V gene data show CDR1 as MNHNS and CDR2 as SASEGT. Trimming pared 10 bases from V and 2 bases from J, leaving 19 bases between. The CDR3 totals 15 residues. Here the CDR3 reads CATREGLRITDTQYF. The CDR3 DNA sequence: TGTGCCACCCGTGAAGGACTGAGGATCACAGATACGCAGTATTTT.

The chain joins TRBV28 to TRBJ1-2; the match to TRBD1 covers 7 bases. This CDR3 is 13 amino acids long. J gave up 3 bases and V 8 bases, and 6 bases lay outside the gene matches. From germline, CDR1 is MDHEN and CDR2 SYDVKM. The CDR3 loop is CASFSGTDYGYTF. The CDR3 DNA reads as TGTGCCAGCTTTTCCGGGACAGACTATGGCTACACCTTC.

The rearrangement links TRBV25-1 to TRBJ1-5; D is possibly TRBD1 (5 bases). The germline V gene has CDR1 MGHDK and CDR2 SYGVNS. V lost 4 bases and J lost 3, with 16 bases in between. The CDR3 contains 16 residues. In DNA, the CDR3 is TGTGCCAGCAGTGCACCAAGACAGTTTCCCAATCAGCCCCAGCATTTT. Translating gives CASSAPRQFPNQPQHF.

This sequence joins TRBV29-1 and TRBJ2-7, with a weak D call TRBD2 (5 bases). Germline V CDR1 and CDR2: SQVTM, ANQGSEA. The CDR3 has 14 amino acids. Trimming removed 5 bases from V and 1 base from J, with 15 bases in between. In DNA, the CDR3 is TGCAGCGTTTTGGGAGAGACTGTTTCCTACGAGCAGTACTTC. This gives the protein CSVLGETVSYEQYF.

The chain has TRBV5-8 and TRBJ2-7, with no clear D. Trimming removed 0 bases at V and 0 bases at J, with 7 bases between. Germline V CDR1 and CDR2: SGHTS, YDEGEE. The CDR3 contains 14 residues. CDR3 bases: TGTGCCAGCAGCTTGGCCCCCTACTCCTACGAGCAGTACTTC. It yields the protein CASSLAPYSYEQYF.

The chain has TRBV24-1 and TRBJ2-5; the D is unclear. CDR3 length: 14 amino acids. Per the germline V gene, CDR1 is KGHDR and CDR2 is SFDVKD. Trimming removed 4 bases at V and 5 bases at J, with 13 bases between. Written as DNA, the CDR3 is TGTGCCACCAGTGAGCCTGACTGGCGGGAGACCCAGTACTTC. Protein sequence: CATSEPDWRETQYF.

Turning to this clone: The sample carries other DNA sequences with the same CDR3. V is TRBV9 and J is TRBJ2-7; 10 bases line up with TRBD2. The germline gives CDR1 SGDLS, CDR2 YYNGEE. V was pared by 0 bases and J by 2 bases, with 2 bases of the junction left unmatched. The CDR3 is 15 amino acids. The CDR3 loop reads CASSVGLAGAYEQYF. The CDR3 region has the DNA TGTGCCAGCAGCGTAGGGCTAGCGGGGGCCTACGAGCAGTACTTC.

V usage is TRBV27 and J usage is TRBJ2-7, with D perhaps TRBD1 (7 bases). CDR1 and CDR2 from the germline V gene are MNHEY and SMNVEV (reference sequence). The CDR3 totals 15 residues. The germline V and J ends were trimmed by 6 bases and 2 bases, with 17 bases remaining between them. The CDR3 sequence is CASSYSGDRTYEQYF. CDR3 DNA: TGTGCCAGCAGCTATTCGGGGGACAGAACCTACGAGCAGTACTTC.

The chain uses TRBV11-3 and TRBJ2-1, with 10 bases identical to TRBD2. Per germline, CDR1 SGHNT and CDR2 YENEEA. This CDR3 region has 17 residues. The V and J ends lost 1 base and 2 bases, in that order; junction bases with no gene match: 5. The CDR3 nucleotides read TGTGCCAGCAGCTTAGCTAGCGGGAGAAGCACCTACAATGAGCAGTTCTTC. Protein sequence: CASSLASGRSTYNEQFF.